The 26 T cell receptor beta chains in this list originate from one sample, sequenced in a study of STAT3 mutations in large granular lymphocyte leukemia. Findings and caveats of the study: At least one immunodominant TCR beta clonotype appeared in every T-cell large granular lymphocyte leukemia patient.

Which antigens these TCRs recognize remains unknown. The method was immunoSEQ multiplex PCR; TCRdb's version includes in-frame clones alone and lacks a portion of them. Found here are some 28,000 clones, roughly 80% of them singletons; the top ten hold around 30%. The specimen sequenced was peripheral blood mononuclear cells. These receptors were taken from a woman aged 45-60 years with T-cell large granular lymphocyte leukemia. Some clones in this sample may be carry-over from other donors' samples.

This chain connects TRBV13 to TRBJ2-7; 7 nucleotides line up with TRBD2. V shed 0 bases and J 3 bases; nucleotides not matched to a gene: 2. Germline V CDR1 and CDR2: PRHDT, FYEKMQ (reference sequence). This CDR3 is built from 14 residues. CDR3 residues: CASSLGLAIYEQYF. CDR3 nucleotides: TGTGCCAGCAGCTTAGGACTAGCGATCTACGAGCAGTACTTC.

This clone came up a few times. The gene calls are TRBV5-1 and TRBJ2-4; 9 nucleotides agree with TRBD2. The CDR3 runs 21 residues. Unmatched junction bases numbered 25, after V lost 3 bases and J lost 6 bases. Germline lookup yields CDR1 SGHRS and CDR2 YFSETQ. The CDR3 DNA reads as TGCGCCAGCAGCTCATACGAAGGGACTAGCACGGCCGGTCGCCACACAAACATTCAGTACTTC. This codes for CASSSYEGTSTAGRHTNIQYF.

The CDR3 DNA reads as TGTGCCAGCAGCAGGGGGAGGGCCAGGAATGAGCAGTTCTTC. Protein sequence: CASSRGRARNEQFF. The genes are TRBV19 and TRBJ2-1; either TRBD1 or TRBD2 may supply D (7 bases each). The CDR3 loop spans 14 amino acids. Germline V gene data show CDR1 as LNHDA and CDR2 as SQIVND (reference sequence). With 9 bases removed from V and 7 bases from J, the gap between germline ends came to 19 bases.

The chain links TRBV9 to TRBJ1-5, with 10 bases lining up with TRBD1. CDR1 is SGDLS, CDR2 YYNGEE, per germline. This CDR3 comprises 15 residues. The junction had 7 bases not matched to a gene; V was cut back by 4 bases and J by 6 bases. CDR3: CASSPTGGAGQPQHF. The CDR3 nucleotides read TGTGCCAGCAGCCCGACAGGGGGCGCGGGTCAGCCCCAGCATTTT. The full variable domain, completed using reference TRBV9 and TRBJ1-5, is DSGVTQTPKHLITATGQRVTLRCSPRSGDLSVYWYQQSLDQGLQFLIQYYNGEERAKGNILERFSAQQFPDLHSELNLSSLELGDSALYFCASSPTGGAGQPQHFGDGTRLSIL.

The V and J genes are TRBV4-1 and TRBJ2-6, with 7 bases matching TRBD1. V lost 0 bases and J lost 4; bases outside the gene matches: 3. Germline-derived CDR1 and CDR2 are MGHRA and YSYEKL. This CDR3 has 16 residues. The CDR3 loop is CASSQETGTGANVLTF. The DNA of the CDR3 is TGCGCCAGCAGCCAAGAGACAGGGACCGGGGCCAACGTCCTGACTTTC.

This rearrangement joins TRBV5-1 to TRBJ2-2, with 14 nucleotides matching TRBD2. V gave up 4 bases and J gave up 6 bases; unmatched junction bases: 2. The CDR3 length is 15 residues. Germline lookup yields CDR1 SGHRS and CDR2 YFSETQ. CDR3 loop: CASSRTSGRSGELFF. The CDR3 bases are TGCGCCAGCAGCAGGACTAGCGGGAGGTCCGGGGAGCTGTTTTTT.

The chain joins TRBV5-1 to TRBJ1-5; a possible D gene is TRBD1 (5 bases). Germline V gene sequence: CDR1 SGHRS, CDR2 YFSETQ. Trimming removed 0 bases from V and 8 bases from J, with 18 bases in between. CDR3 length equals 16 residues. DNA of the CDR3: TGCGCCAGCAGCTTGGCCCCTCAGGGTGGGGAAGAGCCCCAGCATTTT. Residues: CASSLAPQGGEEPQHF.

V is TRBV5-8 and J is TRBJ2-3; D remains ambiguous. Germline CDR1 and CDR2: SGHTS and YDEGEE. CDR3 size: 14 residues. The ends were cut back, 4 bases at V and 0 bases at J, with 9 bases in the middle. The CDR3 DNA sequence: TGTGCCAGCAGCGGGCGCAGGAGCACAGATACGCAGTATTTT. Amino acids: CASSGRRSTDTQYF.

Only a few counts were recorded for this clone. The J gene is TRBJ2-1, the V gene TRBV20-1; unclear D gene. Trimming took off 6 bases at V and 4 bases at J, with 4 bases between the two ends. The CDR3 contains 10 residues. The V gene's germline CDR1 is DFQATT and CDR2 SNEGSKA (reference sequence). CDR3 residues: CSAQYNEQFF. The CDR3 DNA sequence: TGCAGTGCCCAGTACAATGAGCAGTTCTTC.

The chain has TRBV7-9 and TRBJ2-5, with D possibly called TRBD1 or TRBD2 (6 bases each). V dropped 5 bases and J dropped 4 bases, with 14 bases sitting between them. The CDR3 spans 14 residues. CDR1 is SEHNR and CDR2 is FQNEAQ in the germline V gene (reference sequence). CDR3 sequence (DNA): TGTGCCAGCAGCCTTCGGGGGCAGCGAGAGACCCAGTACTTC. Translation gives CASSLRGQRETQYF.

This clone was recorded a few times. The CDR3 spells CASSQAWGRPNEKLFF. The DNA of the CDR3 is TGCGCCAGCAGCCAAGCCTGGGGGCGGCCTAATGAAAAACTGTTTTTT. The V gene is TRBV4-3, the J gene TRBJ1-4; a possible D gene is TRBD1 (6 bases). Germline V gene data show CDR1 as LGHNA and CDR2 as YSLEER. Trimming left V 1 base short and J 3 bases short, with 12 bases between. This CDR3 has 16 amino acids.

The chain links TRBV18 to TRBJ1-5, with D possibly being TRBD1 (5 bases). The CDR3 sequence is 14 residues long. CDR1 is KGHSH and CDR2 is LQKENI in the germline V gene. The V gene lost 5 bases and the J gene lost 0 bases, with 8 bases spanning the gap. CDR3 amino acids: CASSIGASNQPQHF. The CDR3 nucleotides are TGTGCCAGCTCAATAGGGGCTAGCAATCAGCCCCAGCATTTT.

V and J are TRBV6-5 and TRBJ1-3; D is unclear. Germline V gene lookup returns CDR1 MNHEY and CDR2 SVGAGI. The CDR3 is made up of 13 amino acids. V was clipped by 6 bases and J by 0 bases, with 6 bases between them. DNA of the CDR3: TGTGCCAGCAGATCGACCTCTGGAAACACCATATATTTT. Its translation: CASRSTSGNTIYF.

The chain links TRBV5-1 to TRBJ2-2; D not certain. The CDR3 contains 15 residues. Germline CDR1 and CDR2: SGHRS and YFSETQ. V dropped 2 bases and J dropped 6 bases, with 14 bases sitting between them. In DNA form, the CDR3 reads TGCGCCAGCAGCTTAGGCCAGATTAGGGCCGGGGAGCTGTTTTTT. This sequence encodes CASSLGQIRAGELFF.

The chain employs TRBV5-1 and TRBJ2-7; 10 nucleotides align to TRBD2. The trim removed 4 bases at V and 2 bases at J, leaving 6 bases unmatched. The CDR3 runs 15 residues. Germline V lookup: CDR1 SGHRS, CDR2 YFSETQ. The CDR3 here is CASSQGTSATYEQYF. The CDR3 coding sequence is TGCGCCAGCAGCCAAGGGACTAGCGCAACCTACGAGCAGTACTTC.

The chain joins TRBV13 to TRBJ2-3; D is unresolved. The CDR3 runs to 14 residues. Germline V gene sequence: CDR1 PRHDT, CDR2 FYEKMQ (reference sequence). Between the trimmed V and J ends, which lost 7 bases and 4 bases, there was a span of 15 bases. CDR3: CASKWGWLSDTQYF. The CDR3 bases are TGTGCCAGCAAGTGGGGTTGGTTGTCAGATACGCAGTATTTT.

The gene calls are TRBV11-2 and TRBJ2-3; no clear D. The CDR3 is made up of 11 amino acids. V dropped 3 bases and J dropped 6 bases, with 4 bases sitting between them. Germline-derived CDR1 and CDR2 are SGHAT and FQNNGV. The CDR3 loop reads CASSFADTQYF. CDR3 DNA: TGTGCCAGCAGCTTTGCGGATACGCAGTATTTT.

V gene TRBV12-5 combines with J gene TRBJ2-2, with no clear D. V dropped 1 base and J dropped 5 bases, with 8 bases sitting between them. Per germline, CDR1 LGHNT and CDR2 FRNRAP. The CDR3 runs 14 residues. This CDR3 reads CASGLGLQTGELFF. Here the CDR3 DNA reads TGTGCTAGTGGTTTGGGACTCCAGACCGGGGAGCTGTTTTTT.

The chain recombines TRBV4-3 with TRBJ1-4; D remains ambiguous. The ends were cut back, 4 bases at V and 0 bases at J, with 18 bases in the middle. CDR1 is LGHNA and CDR2 is YSLEER in the germline V gene. The CDR3 covers 18 residues. CDR3 DNA: TGCGCCAGCAGCCCGGGCGGCAGGAACTATGCAACTAATGAAAAACTGTTTTTT. Its translation: CASSPGGRNYATNEKLFF.

J is TRBJ2-5 and V is TRBV19, with D possibly matching TRBD2 (5 bases). The CDR3 contains 13 residues. The germline V gene encodes CDR1 LNHDA and CDR2 SQIVND (reference sequence). V gave up 6 bases and J gave up 7 bases, with 15 bases separating them. The CDR3 sequence: CASREGQSGTQYF. The CDR3 DNA is TGTGCCAGTAGAGAGGGCCAGTCCGGGACCCAGTACTTC.

The rearrangement links TRBV7-8 to TRBJ1-1; D might be TRBD1 (6 bases). V was shortened by 0 bases and J by 4 bases, with 15 bases between the two germline ends. Germline loops: CDR1 SGHVS, CDR2 FQNEAQ. The CDR3 runs to 16 residues. As DNA, the CDR3 is TGTGCCAGCAGCTTAGCGGCGGGGGCGCCTAGCACTGAAGCTTTCTTT. Protein: CASSLAAGAPSTEAFF.

The rearrangement links TRBV27 to TRBJ1-1; TRBD1 is a possible D gene (5 bases). The V gene's germline CDR1 is MNHEY and CDR2 SMNVEV (reference sequence). The CDR3 sequence is 13 residues long. Trimming stripped 3 bases from V and 7 bases from J, with 12 bases between. Here the CDR3 DNA reads TGTGCCAGCAGTTTGGCGCAGGGAAGTGAAGCTTTCTTT. Translated: CASSLAQGSEAFF.

This chain links TRBV4-1 with TRBJ2-7; TRBD1 matches 8 bases. Germline V CDR1 and CDR2: MGHRA, YSYEKL. The CDR3 totals 15 residues. Unmatched junction bases numbered 6, after V lost 3 bases and J lost 2 bases. The CDR3 protein is CASSHPGTGAYEQYF. The CDR3 DNA reads TGCGCCAGCAGCCATCCGGGGACAGGAGCCTACGAGCAGTACTTC.

This chain uses TRBV25-1 with TRBJ1-2, with D perhaps TRBD1 (5 bases). V was clipped by 2 bases and J by 8 bases, with 9 bases between them. CDR1 and CDR2 (germline): MGHDK, SYGVNS. The CDR3 runs to 12 residues. In DNA form, the CDR3 reads TGTGCCAGCAGTGAACAGGGATGGGGCTACACCTTC. It encodes CASSEQGWGYTF.

The rearrangement links TRBV5-5 to TRBJ1-3; D might be TRBD1 (5 bases). This CDR3 has 18 amino acids. Germline lookup yields CDR1 SGHKS and CDR2 YYEKEE (reference sequence). Deletions cut 2 bases from V and 4 bases from J, with 22 bases between. CDR3 DNA sequence: TGTGCCAGCAGCTTATCCAGGGCGGGAATCTTAAGGGGAAACACCATATATTTT. Encoded protein: CASSLSRAGILRGNTIYF.

This chain uses TRBV18 with TRBJ2-4; D remains ambiguous. Deletions cut 5 bases from V and 3 bases from J, with 17 bases between. The CDR3 is 16 amino acids. Germline V lookup: CDR1 KGHSH, CDR2 LQKENI. The CDR3 sequence: CASSTGPQDLKNIQYF. In DNA form, the CDR3 reads TGTGCCAGCTCAACCGGACCCCAAGACCTCAAAAACATTCAGTACTTC.